This T cell receptor (beta chain) was captured by sequencing in a study of blood T cell repertoires in COVID-19. On the study more broadly: From the United States, Italy and Spain came samples of acute and convalescent COVID-19. PBMCs, B-cell-depleted T cells, or T cells were the source of the cDNA or gDNA that made up the material.

As handled by the study authors: Reference gene primer amplification gave nucleated cell count estimates. Clones were sequenced by immunoSEQ multiplex PCR, and TCRdb holds only the in-frame ones, with some missing. V and J calls and clone size are those listed in that table; D and trimming were worked out from the DNA. The repertoire holds over 350,000 clones, with 87% as singletons. CDR3 length equals 10 residues. The germline V and J ends were trimmed by 9 bases and 3 bases, with 3 bases remaining between them. Germline V lookup: CDR1 LNHDA, CDR2 SQIVND (reference sequence). Across about two dozen US areas, participants ranged in age from roughly 18 to 89 years.

The specimen was PBMCs or T cells enriched from blood (not recorded which). The chain recombines TRBV19 with TRBJ1-3; D is undetermined. The origin of this receptor is a woman younger than 35 with acute COVID-19. CDR3 coding DNA: TGTGCCAGCGGTGGAAACACCATATATTTT. Translating gives CASGGNTIYF.